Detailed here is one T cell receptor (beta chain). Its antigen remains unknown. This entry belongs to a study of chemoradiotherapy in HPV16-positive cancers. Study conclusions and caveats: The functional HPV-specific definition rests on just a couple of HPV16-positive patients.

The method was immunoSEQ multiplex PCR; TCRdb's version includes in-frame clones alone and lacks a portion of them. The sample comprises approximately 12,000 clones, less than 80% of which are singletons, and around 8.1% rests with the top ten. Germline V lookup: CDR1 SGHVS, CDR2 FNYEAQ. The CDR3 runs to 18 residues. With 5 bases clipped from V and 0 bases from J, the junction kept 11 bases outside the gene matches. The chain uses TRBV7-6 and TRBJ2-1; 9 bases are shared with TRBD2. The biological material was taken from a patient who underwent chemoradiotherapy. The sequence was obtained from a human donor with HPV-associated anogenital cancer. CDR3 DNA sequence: TGTGCCAGCAGCCGATATCCTATTAGCGGGAGCTCCTACAATGAGCAGTTCTTC. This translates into CASSRYPISGSSYNEQFF.